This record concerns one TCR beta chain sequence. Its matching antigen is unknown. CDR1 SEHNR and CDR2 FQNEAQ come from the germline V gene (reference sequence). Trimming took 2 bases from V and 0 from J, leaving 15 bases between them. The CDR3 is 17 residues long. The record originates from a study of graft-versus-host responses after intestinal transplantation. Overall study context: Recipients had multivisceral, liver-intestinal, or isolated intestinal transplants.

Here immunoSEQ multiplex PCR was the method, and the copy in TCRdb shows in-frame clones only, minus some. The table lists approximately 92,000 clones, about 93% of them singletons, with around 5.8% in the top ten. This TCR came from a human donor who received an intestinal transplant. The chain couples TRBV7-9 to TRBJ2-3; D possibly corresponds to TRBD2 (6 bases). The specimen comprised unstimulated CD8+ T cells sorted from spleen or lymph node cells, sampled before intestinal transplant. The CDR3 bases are TGTGCCAGCAGCTTACCTTGGGGAGGCGAAAGCACAGATACGCAGTATTTT. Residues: CASSLPWGGESTDTQYF. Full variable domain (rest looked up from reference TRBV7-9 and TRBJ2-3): DTGVSQNPRHKITKRGQNVTFRCDPISEHNRLYWYRQTLGQGPEFLTYFQNEAQLEKSRLLSDRFSAERPKGSFSTLEIQRTEQGDSAMYLCASSLPWGGESTDTQYFGPGTRLTVL.